This T cell receptor beta chain was sequenced during a study of PD-L1 blockade in urothelial cancer. Looking at the study overall: A median around 150,000 T cells were found in blood samples.

Produced via immunoSEQ multiplex PCR; TCRdb's table is partial and in-frame only. The sample comprises tens of thousands of clones, more than 80% of which are singletons, and roughly 1.4% rests with the top ten. This CDR3 is built from 15 residues. Trimming took 4 bases from V and 6 from J; bases not matched to a gene: 4. The germline CDR1 and CDR2 sequences are SGHAT and FQNNGV. Time point given: pretreatment peripheral blood. The chain links TRBV11-2 to TRBJ2-1; 12 bases map to TRBD2. The receptor comes from a man in his fifties with urothelial cancer. This specimen consisted of PBMCs, obtained around atezolizumab (anti-PD-L1) treatment. The CDR3 sequence is CASSSRLAGVNEQFF. The CDR3 nucleotides are TGTGCCAGCAGCTCCCGACTAGCGGGAGTCAATGAGCAGTTCTTC.